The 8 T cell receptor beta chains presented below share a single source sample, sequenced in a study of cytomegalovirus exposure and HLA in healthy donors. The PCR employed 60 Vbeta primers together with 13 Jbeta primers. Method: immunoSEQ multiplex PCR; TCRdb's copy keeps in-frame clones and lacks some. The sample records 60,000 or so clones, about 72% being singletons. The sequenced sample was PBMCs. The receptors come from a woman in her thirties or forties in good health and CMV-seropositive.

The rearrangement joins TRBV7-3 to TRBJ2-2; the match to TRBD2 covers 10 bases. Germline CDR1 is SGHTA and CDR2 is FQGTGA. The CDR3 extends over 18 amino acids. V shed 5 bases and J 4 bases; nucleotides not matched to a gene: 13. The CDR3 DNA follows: TGTGCCAGCAGCCCTCAATTAATAGCGGGGGGAGGCACCGGGGAGCTGTTTTTT. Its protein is CASSPQLIAGGGTGELFF. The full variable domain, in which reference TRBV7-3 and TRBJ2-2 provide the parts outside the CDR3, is GAGVSQTPSNKVTEKGKYVELRCDPISGHTALYWYRQSLGQGPEFLIYFQGTGAADDSGLPNDRFFAVRPEGSVSTLKIQRTERGDSAVYLCASSPQLIAGGGTGELFFGEGSRLTVL.

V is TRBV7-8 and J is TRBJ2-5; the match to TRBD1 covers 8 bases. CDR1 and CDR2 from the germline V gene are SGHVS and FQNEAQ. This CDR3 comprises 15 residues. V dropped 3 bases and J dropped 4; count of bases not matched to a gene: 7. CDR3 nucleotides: TGTGCCAGCAGCTTCGTCGGACAGGGAGGAGAGACCCAGTACTTC. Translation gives CASSFVGQGGETQYF.

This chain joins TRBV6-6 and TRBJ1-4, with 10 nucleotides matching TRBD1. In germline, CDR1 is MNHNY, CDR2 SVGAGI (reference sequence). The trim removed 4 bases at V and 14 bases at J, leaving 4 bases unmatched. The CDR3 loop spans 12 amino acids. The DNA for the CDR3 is TGTGCCAGCAGTTTTTCGGGACAGGGGCTGTTTTTT. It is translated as CASSFSGQGLFF.

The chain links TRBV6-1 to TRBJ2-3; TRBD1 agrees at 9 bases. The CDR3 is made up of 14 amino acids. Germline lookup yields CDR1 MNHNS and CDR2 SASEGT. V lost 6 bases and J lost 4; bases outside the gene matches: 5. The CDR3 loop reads CASRVDRGPDTQYF. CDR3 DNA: TGTGCCAGCAGGGTGGACAGGGGTCCAGATACGCAGTATTTT.

The CDR3 region has the DNA TGTGCCAGCAGCAAACACGGGACAGGGGGCGGGTACGAGCAGTACTTC. It specifies CASSKHGTGGGYEQYF. J is TRBJ2-7 and V is TRBV11-2, with 12 nucleotides matching TRBD1. The CDR3 is 16 residues long. Germline trimming cut 5 bases from V and 4 bases from J; bases unmatched to any gene: 9. Per germline, CDR1 SGHAT and CDR2 FQNNGV.

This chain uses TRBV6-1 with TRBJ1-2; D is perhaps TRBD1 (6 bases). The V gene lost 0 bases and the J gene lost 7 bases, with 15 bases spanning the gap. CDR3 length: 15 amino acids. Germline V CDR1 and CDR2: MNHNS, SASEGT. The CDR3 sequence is CASSEASTGNSGYTF. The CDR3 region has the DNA TGTGCCAGCAGTGAAGCGAGCACAGGGAACAGTGGCTACACCTTC.

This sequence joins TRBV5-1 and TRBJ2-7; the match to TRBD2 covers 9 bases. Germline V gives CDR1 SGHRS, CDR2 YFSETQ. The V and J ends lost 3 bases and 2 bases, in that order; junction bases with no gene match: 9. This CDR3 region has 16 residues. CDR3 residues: CASSSPPSGETYEQYF. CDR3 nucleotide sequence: TGCGCCAGCAGCTCCCCACCTAGCGGGGAAACCTACGAGCAGTACTTC.

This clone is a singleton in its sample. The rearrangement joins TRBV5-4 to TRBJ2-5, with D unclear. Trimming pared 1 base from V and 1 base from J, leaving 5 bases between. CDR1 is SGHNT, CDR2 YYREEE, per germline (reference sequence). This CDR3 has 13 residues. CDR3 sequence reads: CASSLLSQETQYF. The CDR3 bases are TGTGCCAGCAGCTTGCTTAGCCAAGAGACCCAGTACTTC.